This TCR beta chain was captured by sequencing in a study of blood T cell repertoires in COVID-19 (dated by TCRdb to the early 2020s). With regard to the full study: Samples from collaborators originated in the United States, Italy and Spain and spanned both the acute and convalescent phases of COVID-19. The material from the prospective study consisted of cDNA or gDNA derived from T cells, B-cell-depleted T cells, or PBMCs. The dataset comprised deeply sampled blood TCRbeta repertoires from subjects exposed to, actively infected with, or recovered from COVID-19. A freely available public database, intended as a resource for researchers studying the immune response to SARS-CoV-2, is where the repertoires were released. The samples were drawn from the first 160 participants of the ongoing ImmuneRACE study and from about 1,200 subjects provided by 6 global collaborators. Sample metadata almost always included a de-identified subject ID, COVID-19 status, age in years and sex. Where available, HLA class I and class II types were taken from metadata supplied by the sample provider and were not determined by assay-based typing. General findings and caveats noted by the study authors: Clinical and demographic metadata were provided uncurated, with the amount varying by source and participant.

TCRbeta CDR3 regions were amplified from genomic DNA by means of the immunoSEQ Assay, a bias-controlled multiplex PCR. From the authors' description of their analysis: The number of nucleated cells in each sample was estimated from the amplification of reference gene primers within the assay. To quantify the absolute abundance of each unique TCRbeta CDR3 rearrangement, sequence reads were collapsed and filtered. Productive Simpson clonality was computed per sample as the square root of Simpson's diversity index over productive rearrangements. TCRdb stores this immuneACCESS table with in-frame sequences only. Part of the clones is absent; in the studies checked, under half of the shortfall reflects unresolved V genes, and no reason is known for the rest. V, J and clone size derive from that table, while D and trimming were established from the DNA sequence. Recorded for this sample are fewer than 250,000 clones; 83% of them occurred a single time. 2% to 3% of the sample is held by the ten biggest clonotypes.

The germline V gene encodes CDR1 LGHNA and CDR2 YSLEER. V is cut by 2 bases and J by 9 bases, and the space between the germline ends is 8 bases. From the cysteine through the phenylalanine, the CDR3 covers 12 amino acids. Of all the DNA, just the CDR3 is kept, 36 bases in frame from base 1. The collaborating institutions used their own protocols to collect whole blood in K2EDTA tubes. Collaborator samples were shipped for TCRbeta analysis as frozen whole blood, isolated PBMCs, or DNA extracted from either sample type. This clone was observed a single time. Its specific antigen is unknown. No qualities accompany the bases; no much larger clone lies one base away.

The chain uses TRBV4-3 and TRBJ2-1; confidence is insufficient to name the D gene. The sequenced sample was peripheral blood. The clonotype was recovered from a woman in her 40s with active or convalescent COVID-19. CDR3 sequence: CASSQPSGEQFF. The sequenced DNA is TGCGCCAGCAGCCAACCGTCAGGTGAGCAGTTCTTC.